The TCR beta chain described here comes from a study of control samples from healthy donors and cancer patients. Assay used: immunoSEQ multiplex PCR; TCRdb lists only in-frame clones, some missing. The table lists around 170,000 clones, 88% of them singletons. V lost 1 base, J lost 14 bases, and 7 bases stayed unmatched. Germline CDR1 is LGHDT and CDR2 is YNNKEL (reference sequence). CDR3 length: 14 amino acids. This receptor was obtained from a woman younger than 45 in good health. The specimen was blood. The chain combines TRBV3-1 (or the pseudogene TRBV3-2) with TRBJ1-6; 8 bases are a match to TRBD1. The CDR3 DNA reads TGTGCCAGCAGCCAAGGGTTACAGGGGGGGACCCTCCACTTT. Encoded protein: CASSQGLQGGTLHF.